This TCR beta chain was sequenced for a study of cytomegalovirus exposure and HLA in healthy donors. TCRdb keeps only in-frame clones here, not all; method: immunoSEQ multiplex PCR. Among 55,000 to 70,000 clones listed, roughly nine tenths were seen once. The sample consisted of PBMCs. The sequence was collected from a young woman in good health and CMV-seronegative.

The CDR3 loop reads CASRRRGLGDTQYF. The DNA for the CDR3 is TGTGCCAGCAGGCGCAGGGGGCTAGGAGATACGCAGTATTTT. The chain carries TRBV2 and TRBJ2-3; TRBD1 matches 8 bases. CDR3 length equals 14 residues. The V gene end was trimmed by 6 bases and the J gene end by 5 bases; junction bases not matched to a gene: 7. Looked up from germline, CDR1 is SNHLY and CDR2 is FYNNEI.